The clone carrying this T cell receptor (beta chain) appeared once. Its matching antigen is unknown. Per germline, CDR1 LGHNA and CDR2 YSLEER. This CDR3 has 16 amino acids. The trim removed 5 bases at V and 7 bases at J, leaving 14 bases unmatched. This sample was included in a study of cytomegalovirus exposure and HLA in healthy donors. Regarding the study as a whole: Through in vitro validation, three CMV-associated chains were shown to be specific for CMV antigens. Follow-up analysis found HLA locus-dependent TCR association rates, highest for DRB1 and lowest for HLA-C.

Primers for the PCR totalled 60 Vbeta and 13 Jbeta. Sequencing used immunoSEQ multiplex PCR; TCRdb keeps in-frame clones, though not all of them. In the table there are over 150,000 clones, less than 80% of which are singletons. These donors, healthy bone marrow donors, were studied. The receptor's source is a man in his forties in good health and CMV-seronegative. The rearrangement joins TRBV4-3 to TRBJ1-1, with 9 nucleotides matching TRBD1. The sequencing sample was made of PBMCs. Here the CDR3 DNA reads TGCGCCAGCAGCTACCGACAGGGGGACCTACGGGATGAAGCTTTCTTT. Encoded protein: CASSYRQGDLRDEAFF.